This T cell receptor (beta chain) was documented in a study of shared clonotypes between healthy human individuals. The germline V gene encodes CDR1 MDHEN and CDR2 SYDVKM. Trimming took 7 bases from V and 4 from J, leaving 14 bases between them. The CDR3 covers 14 residues. Details on this clone: Its specificity is unknown.

Measured with immunoSEQ multiplex PCR; TCRdb has only the in-frame clones, and not every one. The data show around 1,000,000 clones, with 60% to 80% seen just once and 0.85% to 1% held by the top ten. Donation came from healthy HIV-negative adults that had no recent acute infections or vaccinations. Whole-study findings and limits: Naive CD4 clonotypes overlapped across several donors at approximately 5.3%. Generally, naive subsets came out with larger estimated richness than memory subsets.

This rearrangement joins TRBV28 to TRBJ2-1; D may be TRBD1 or TRBD2 (5 bases each). The receptor's source is a man younger than 35 in good health. Some clones in this sample may be carry-over from other donors' samples. The sequenced sample was memory CD4+ T cells from PBMCs. Subset defined: CD45RA-negative fraction. DNA of the CDR3: TGTGCCAGCACCGGGACGTTCGCTTACAATGAGCAGTTCTTC. Its protein is CASTGTFAYNEQFF.